This T cell receptor beta chain was sequenced during a study of T cells in Graves' hyperthyroidism and ophthalmopathy. Researchers amplified the TCR beta CDR3 regions from RNA transcripts. During a first-round RT-PCR of the TCR CDR3, the HTBI primer set was used. TCRdb re-analysed the multiplex PCR reads in MiXCR, keeping a single row per CDR3 protein. The sample contains around 420,000 distinct CDR3 sequences, more than 15% of which appear only once. There are 21 residues in the CDR3. The germline V gene has CDR1 SGHAT and CDR2 FQNNGV. V shed 5 bases and J shed 1 base, with 29 bases lying between them. The table lists this clonotype with a few counts.

What was sequenced was blood. The receptor was isolated from a woman between 18 and 29 years old with Graves' hyperthyroidism. The chain combines TRBV11-2 with TRBJ2-2; possibly TRBD1 for D (6 bases). CDR3 region: CASSLIGTIEWRPRNTGELFF. The CDR3 DNA reads TGTGCCAGCAGCCTGATCGGGACAATTGAGTGGCGGCCCCGGAACACCGGGGAGCTGTTTTTT.